This T cell receptor beta chain was profiled in a study of blood T cell repertoires in COVID-19. About the study: In each case, the material was cDNA or gDNA derived from T cells, B-cell-depleted T cells, or PBMCs.

In this sample, this clone turned up a few times. Trimming left V 0 bases short and J 16 bases short, with 10 bases between. The CDR3 contains 11 residues. The germline CDR1 and CDR2 sequences are SEHNR and FQNEAQ (reference sequence). Here immunoSEQ multiplex PCR was the method, and the copy in TCRdb shows in-frame clones only, minus some. Of about 180,000 clones in the sample, about four fifths were seen once. The rearrangement uses TRBV7-9 and TRBJ2-1, with D possibly being TRBD2 (6 bases). This sequence was found in a man between 18 and 35 years old with active or convalescent COVID-19. Sequencing was done on a sample of peripheral blood. DNA for the CDR3: TGTGCCAGCAGCTTAGCACTAGCCCAATTCTTC. It translates to CASSLALAQFF.